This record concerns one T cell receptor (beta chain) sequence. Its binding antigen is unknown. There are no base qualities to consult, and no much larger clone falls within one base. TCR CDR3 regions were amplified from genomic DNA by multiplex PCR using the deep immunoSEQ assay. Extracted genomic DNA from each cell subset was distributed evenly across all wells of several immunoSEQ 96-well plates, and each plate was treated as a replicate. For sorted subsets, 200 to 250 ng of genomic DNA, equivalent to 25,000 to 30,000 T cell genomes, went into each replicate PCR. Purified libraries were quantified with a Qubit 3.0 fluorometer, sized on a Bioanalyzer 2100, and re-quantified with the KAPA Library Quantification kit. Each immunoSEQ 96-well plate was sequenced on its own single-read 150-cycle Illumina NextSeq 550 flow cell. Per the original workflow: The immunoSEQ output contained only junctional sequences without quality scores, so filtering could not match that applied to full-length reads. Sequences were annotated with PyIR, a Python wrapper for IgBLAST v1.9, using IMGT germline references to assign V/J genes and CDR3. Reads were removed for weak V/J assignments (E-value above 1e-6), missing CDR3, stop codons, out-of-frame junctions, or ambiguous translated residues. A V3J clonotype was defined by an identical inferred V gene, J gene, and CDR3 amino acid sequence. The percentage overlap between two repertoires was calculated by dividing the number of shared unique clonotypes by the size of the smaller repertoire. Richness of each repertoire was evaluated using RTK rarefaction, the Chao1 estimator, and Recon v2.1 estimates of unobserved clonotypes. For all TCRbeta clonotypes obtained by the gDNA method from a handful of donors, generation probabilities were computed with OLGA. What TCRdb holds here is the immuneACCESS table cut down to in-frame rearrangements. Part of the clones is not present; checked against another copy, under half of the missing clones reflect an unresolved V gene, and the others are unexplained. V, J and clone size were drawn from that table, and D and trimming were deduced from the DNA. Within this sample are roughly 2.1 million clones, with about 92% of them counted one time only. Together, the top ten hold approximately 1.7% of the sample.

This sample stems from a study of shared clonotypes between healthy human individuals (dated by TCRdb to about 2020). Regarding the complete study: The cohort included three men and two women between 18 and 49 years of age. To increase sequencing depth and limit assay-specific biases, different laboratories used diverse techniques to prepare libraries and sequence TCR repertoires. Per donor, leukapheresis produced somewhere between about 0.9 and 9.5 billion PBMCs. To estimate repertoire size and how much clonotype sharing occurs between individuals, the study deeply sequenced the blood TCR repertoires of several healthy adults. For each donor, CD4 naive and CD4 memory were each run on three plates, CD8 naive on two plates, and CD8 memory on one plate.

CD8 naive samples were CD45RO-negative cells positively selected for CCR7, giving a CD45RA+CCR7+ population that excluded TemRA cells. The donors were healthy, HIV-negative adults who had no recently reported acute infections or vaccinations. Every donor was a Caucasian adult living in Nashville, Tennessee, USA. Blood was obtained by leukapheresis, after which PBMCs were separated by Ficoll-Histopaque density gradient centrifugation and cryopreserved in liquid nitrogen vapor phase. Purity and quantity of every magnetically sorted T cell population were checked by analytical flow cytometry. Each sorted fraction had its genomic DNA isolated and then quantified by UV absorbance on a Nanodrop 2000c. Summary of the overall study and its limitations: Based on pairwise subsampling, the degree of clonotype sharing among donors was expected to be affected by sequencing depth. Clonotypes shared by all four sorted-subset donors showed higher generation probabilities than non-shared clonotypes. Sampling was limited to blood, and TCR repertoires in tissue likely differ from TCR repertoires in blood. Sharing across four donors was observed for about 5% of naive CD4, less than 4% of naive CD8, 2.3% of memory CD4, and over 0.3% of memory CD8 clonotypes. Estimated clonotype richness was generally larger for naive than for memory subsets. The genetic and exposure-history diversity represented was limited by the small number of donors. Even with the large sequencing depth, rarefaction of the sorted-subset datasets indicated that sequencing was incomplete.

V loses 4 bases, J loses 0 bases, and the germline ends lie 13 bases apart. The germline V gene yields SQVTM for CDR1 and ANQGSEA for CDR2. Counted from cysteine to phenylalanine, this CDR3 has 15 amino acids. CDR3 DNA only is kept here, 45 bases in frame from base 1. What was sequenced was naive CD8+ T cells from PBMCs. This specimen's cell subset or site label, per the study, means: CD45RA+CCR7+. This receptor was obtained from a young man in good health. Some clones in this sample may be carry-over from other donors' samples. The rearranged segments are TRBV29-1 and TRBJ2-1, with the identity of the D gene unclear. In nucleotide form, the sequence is TGCAGCGTTGTGCAGCTCGGAAGCTCCTACAATGAGCAGTTCTTC. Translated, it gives CSVVQLGSSYNEQFF.